This T cell receptor (beta chain) originates from a study of cytomegalovirus exposure and HLA in healthy donors. Study-level findings and limits: Reports showed the classifier diagnosing cytomegalovirus status with high specificity and sensitivity. Later on, analysis showed that most CMV-associated TCR beta chains appeared to be HLA-restricted. The Asian-associated ancestry cluster reportedly had fewer N-insertions than the approximately 650-donor mean in a later analysis.

In regard to this clone: Its antigen is currently unknown.

Germline V gene data show CDR1 as GTSNPN and CDR2 as SVGIG (reference sequence). The V gene end was trimmed by 0 bases and the J gene end by 9 bases; junction bases not matched to a gene: 5. This CDR3 is 13 amino acids long. PCR was performed using 60 Vbeta and 13 Jbeta primers. Using immunoSEQ multiplex PCR, the repertoire was profiled, and TCRdb retains in-frame clones only, with some absent. Of roughly 100,000 clones detected, 65% to 90% appear once; the ten largest clones hold 1.5% to 2%. The TCR was taken from a man aged 50 to 60 in good health and CMV-seronegative. The chain employs TRBV30 and TRBJ1-3; 7 nucleotides line up with TRBD1. Material: PBMCs. The CDR3 region is CAWSVQGIGTIYF. The CDR3 DNA follows: TGTGCCTGGAGTGTACAGGGGATCGGCACCATATATTTT.